The 2 T cell receptor beta chains in this list originate from one sample, sequenced in a study of T cell responses to AZD1222 COVID-19 vaccine. Some clones are missing from TCRdb's copy, which holds only in-frame ones; the method was immunoSEQ multiplex PCR. The table shows about 150,000 clones, with 75% to 95% occurring only once. The sample consisted of peripheral blood, taken on day 0 of AZD1222 vaccination. These receptors were taken from an adult in good health.

V gene TRBV5-6 combines with J gene TRBJ1-6; D is unresolved. CDR3 length: 15 residues. Germline values: CDR1 SGHDT, CDR2 YYEEEE. Trimming took 0 bases from V and 7 from J, leaving 11 bases between them. Here the CDR3 reads CASSLGDFGNSPLHF. CDR3 coding DNA: TGTGCCAGCAGCTTGGGGGATTTTGGGAATTCACCCCTCCACTTT. Supplemented by reference TRBV5-6 and TRBJ1-6, the full variable domain reads DAGVTQSPTHLIKTRGQQVTLRCSPKSGHDTVSWYQQALGQGPQFIFQYYEEEERQRGNFPDRFSGHQFPNYSSELNVNALLLGDSALYLCASSLGDFGNSPLHFGNGTRLTVT.

This chain links TRBV19 with TRBJ1-1, with D unresolved. The germline CDR1 and CDR2 sequences are LNHDA and SQIVND (reference sequence). Trimming pared 0 bases from V and 1 base from J, leaving 3 bases between. The CDR3 loop spans 13 amino acids. The DNA for the CDR3 is TGTGCCAGTAGTATAGAGCAGAACACTGAAGCTTTCTTT. Protein product: CASSIEQNTEAFF.